This entry is about one T cell receptor (beta chain). The antigen remains undetermined. The data originate from a study of beta chain features in type 1 diabetes. Findings of the study overall: Moderate yet significant TCRB CDR3 shortening was seen in Type 1 diabetes patients in all four CD4+ subsets. For cells with high TCR expression, cDNA sequencing could yield over-representation. Any HLA-type effect on TCRB rearrangement remained unresolved here.

This CDR3 region has 14 residues. V was shortened by 1 base and J by 3 bases, with 11 bases between the two germline ends. Germline-derived CDR1 and CDR2 are SGHRS and YFSETQ. Reverse transcribing all isolated RNA meant expressed TCRB transcripts were sequenced. The assay was immunoSEQ multiplex PCR, and TCRdb's table has in-frame clones only and misses some. In the table there are more than 300,000 clones, 6.5% to 10% of which are singletons. This TCR was recovered from a woman younger than 35 in good health. Source material: central memory CD4+ T cells from blood. The V call is TRBV5-1, the J call TRBJ2-7, with a weak D call TRBD1 (6 bases). CDR3 coding DNA: TGCGCCAGCAGCTTGAGGCAGGGGAGCTACGAGCAGTACTTC. It encodes CASSLRQGSYEQYF.